This paragraph reports one TCR beta chain. The antigen is undetermined. Sequence at one end of the junction differs from germline and may be a read error. Starting from roughly 540 ng of total RNA, TCR beta cDNA was produced with a primer in the constant region. Nested multiplex PCR, run for three rounds with slightly modified ARM-PCR, yielded TCR beta libraries. The first two PCR rounds used TRBV1-TRBV30 forward primers with a C-beta reverse primer, nine to ten cycles each. TCRdb re-called the multiplex PCR reads through MiXCR, storing one row per CDR3 protein. The table lists some 46,000 distinct CDR3 sequences, roughly 80% of them singletons. The V gene's germline CDR1 is SGHAT and CDR2 FQDESV (reference sequence). The CDR3 sequence is 13 residues long. These data originate in a study of tumor-infiltrating lymphocytes in primary liver carcinoma. Study details: Ages ranged from 30 to 69, with HCC or mixed HCC-cholangiocarcinoma. Tumors were staged T1-T3 N0M0 and measured 4.2 to 10 cm across.

Study-wide results and caveats: Less overlap was seen in tumor-adjacent and tumor-blood pairs than in tumor region pairs.

Unsorted bulk tissue (about 18-32 mg) underwent RNA and DNA co-extraction. The material sequenced was tumor-adjacent normal liver tissue. V is TRBV11-1 and J is TRBJ2-7; no firm D call. The sequence was collected from a woman between 25 and 40 years old with primary liver carcinoma and hepatitis B virus infection. The CDR3 region is CASSIGYLREQYF. In DNA form, the CDR3 reads TGTGCCAGCAGTATAGGATACCTCCGCGAGCAATACTTC.